This T cell receptor (beta chain) was sequenced during a study of blood T cell repertoires in COVID-19. Repertoires were generated with immunoSEQ multiplex PCR, while TCRdb's copy carries only in-frame clones and drops some. The sample carries over 200,000 clones, around 75% recorded once. This CDR3 contains 15 residues. V shed 6 bases, J shed 5 bases, and the junction held 10 bases outside the gene matches. Per the germline V gene, CDR1 is MRHNA and CDR2 is SNTAGT. Sequencing was done on a sample of peripheral blood. The chain links TRBV6-4 to TRBJ2-7; TRBD2 aligns across 10 bases. The sequence derives from a human donor in a cohort sampled during active COVID-19. The CDR3 is CASSRELAGNHEQYF. The CDR3 region has the DNA TGTGCCAGCAGCCGGGAACTAGCGGGAAACCACGAGCAGTACTTC.